This record concerns one T cell receptor (beta chain) sequence. The antigen remains undetermined. The CDR3 consists of 14 residues. Trimming removed 5 bases from V and 0 bases from J, with 10 bases in between. Germline V gene sequence: CDR1 MGHDK, CDR2 SYGVNS. The data originate from a study of cytomegalovirus exposure and HLA in healthy donors. Regarding the study as a whole: The presence/absence work took it that sequencing depth was about the same across donors.

In the PCR, 60 Vbeta and 13 Jbeta primers were used. TCRdb keeps only in-frame clones here, not all; method: immunoSEQ multiplex PCR. The table lists 130,000 or so clones, 73% of them singletons. V gene TRBV25-1 combines with J gene TRBJ2-5; the D gene is possibly TRBD2 (6 bases). What was sequenced was PBMCs. The clonotype was recovered from a woman in her thirties or forties in good health and CMV-seropositive. CDR3 in amino acids: CASSPIADQETQYF. In DNA, the CDR3 is TGTGCCAGCAGTCCTATAGCGGACCAAGAGACCCAGTACTTC.